This TCR beta chain comes out of a study of cytomegalovirus exposure and HLA in healthy donors. V shed 3 bases, J shed 6 bases, and the junction held 7 bases outside the gene matches. Germline V gives CDR1 LNHDA, CDR2 SQIVND (reference sequence). The length of the CDR3 is 15 residues. The PCR employed 60 Vbeta primers together with 13 Jbeta primers. Method: immunoSEQ multiplex PCR; TCRdb's copy keeps in-frame clones and lacks some. Among approximately 120,000 clones listed, over 65% were seen once. The sequenced sample was PBMCs. V gene TRBV19 combines with J gene TRBJ2-3; 9 bases match TRBD1. The TCR was taken from a middle-aged man in good health and CMV-seropositive. This chain's CDR3 is CASSIPGTGMDTQYF. CDR3 sequence (DNA): TGTGCCAGTAGTATCCCCGGGACAGGGATGGATACGCAGTATTTT.